Listed below are T cell receptor beta chains from one sample, sequenced in a study of blood T cells in healthy people across ages. Each CDR3 protein gets one entry after TCRdb re-called the 5' RACE reads with MiXCR. The repertoire holds under 1,000,000 distinct CDR3 sequences, with about 45% as singletons. The sequenced material came from blood. The receptors derive from a man older than 75 in good health. The CDR3 runs from the conserved cysteine through the conserved F or W. The order of the fields is D gene, J gene, clone size, V gene, CDR3 DNA, CDR3 protein. A D gene is named only where the DNA matches it firmly. Clone size is shown for a subset of rows, as once, few, many or a class of expanded clone.

D gene: NA; J gene: TRBJ1-5; clone size: NA; V gene: TRBV24-1; CDR3 DNA: TGTGCCACCCTACAGGGAGAGAATCAGCCCCAGCATTTT; CDR3 protein: CATLQGENQPQHF
D gene: NA; J gene: TRBJ2-1; clone size: NA; V gene: TRBV20-1; CDR3 DNA: TGCAGTGCTAGAGCTTTCGCGGAACCGGGCGTTGGCGGTGAGCAGTTCTTC; CDR3 protein: CSARAFAEPGVGGEQFF
D gene: NA; J gene: TRBJ2-5; clone size: NA; V gene: TRBV29-1; CDR3 DNA: TGCAGCGTTGGGGGGGAGAAGACCCAGTACTTC; CDR3 protein: CSVGGEKTQYF
D gene: NA; J gene: TRBJ2-5; clone size: NA; V gene: TRBV20-1; CDR3 DNA: TGCAGTGCTAGAGAATGGGAGACCCAGTACTTC; CDR3 protein: CSAREWETQYF
D gene: NA; J gene: TRBJ1-1; clone size: NA; V gene: TRBV3-1; CDR3 DNA: TGTGCCAGCAGCCAAGTGGACAACACTGAAGCTTTCTTT; CDR3 protein: CASSQVDNTEAFF
D gene: TRBD1; J gene: TRBJ2-3; clone size: NA; V gene: TRBV2; CDR3 DNA: TGTGCCAGCAGTGGGAACAGGGGAGATACGCAGTATTTT; CDR3 protein: CASSGNRGDTQYF
D gene: TRBD1; J gene: TRBJ2-7; clone size: NA; V gene: TRBV4-1; CDR3 DNA: TGCGCCAGCAGCCAAGACAGGGGGCCGGAGGAGCAGTACTTC; CDR3 protein: CASSQDRGPEEQYF
D gene: NA; J gene: TRBJ2-7; clone size: NA; V gene: TRBV11-1; CDR3 DNA: TGTGCCAGCAGCCCTGACTTCCGCGAGCAGTACTTC; CDR3 protein: CASSPDFREQYF
D gene: NA; J gene: TRBJ2-3; clone size: few; V gene: TRBV6-6; CDR3 DNA: TGTGCCAGCAGTTACCTTACACCTAGCACAGATACGCAGTATTTT; CDR3 protein: CASSYLTPSTDTQYF
D gene: NA; J gene: TRBJ1-1; clone size: NA; V gene: TRBV5-6; CDR3 DNA: TGTGCCAGCAGCTTGTTATACAGGGCTACGGACACTGAAGCTTTCTTT; CDR3 protein: CASSLLYRATDTEAFF
D gene: NA; J gene: TRBJ1-1; clone size: NA; V gene: TRBV20-1; CDR3 DNA: TGCAGTGCTTCAGAGGGAGGGGAGGTTGAAGCTTTCTTT; CDR3 protein: CSASEGGEVEAFF
D gene: NA; J gene: TRBJ2-1; clone size: once; V gene: TRBV27; CDR3 DNA: TGTGCCAGCACATCCGGGGGCCTAGATTACAATGAGCAGTTCTTC; CDR3 protein: CASTSGGLDYNEQFF
D gene: NA; J gene: TRBJ2-2; clone size: NA; V gene: TRBV5-1; CDR3 DNA: TGCGCCAGCACCCGGGGCTACGACACCGGGGAGCTGTTTTTT; CDR3 protein: CASTRGYDTGELFF
D gene: TRBD2; J gene: TRBJ2-7; clone size: NA; V gene: TRBV20-1; CDR3 DNA: TGCAGTGCCCTCTCTGGGGGGGGGTACGAGCAGTACTTC; CDR3 protein: CSALSGGGYEQYF
D gene: NA; J gene: TRBJ2-7; clone size: few; V gene: TRBV20-1; CDR3 DNA: TGCAGTGCTTGGAGAGAGGGCGTCGGCTACGAGCAGTACTTC; CDR3 protein: CSAWREGVGYEQYF
D gene: TRBD2; J gene: TRBJ2-7; clone size: few; V gene: TRBV29-1; CDR3 DNA: TGCAGCGTCGTAGGACTAGCGGGGAGCTACGAGCAGTACTTC; CDR3 protein: CSVVGLAGSYEQYF
D gene: TRBD2; J gene: TRBJ2-5; clone size: NA; V gene: TRBV7-2; CDR3 DNA: TGTGCCAGCAGCGTGACTAGCGGGGGCGACAGGCAGTACTTC; CDR3 protein: CASSVTSGGDRQYF
D gene: TRBD1; J gene: TRBJ2-5; clone size: NA; V gene: TRBV10-3; CDR3 DNA: TGTGCCATCAGTGAGTCAACAGGGGGCCGAGAGACCCAGTACTTC; CDR3 protein: CAISESTGGRETQYF
D gene: TRBD2; J gene: TRBJ2-1; clone size: NA; V gene: TRBV4-2; CDR3 DNA: TGTGCCAGCAGCCAAGATAAGAGCGGGACCCCTCGGGATGAGCAGTTCTTC; CDR3 protein: CASSQDKSGTPRDEQFF
D gene: TRBD1; J gene: TRBJ2-7; clone size: NA; V gene: TRBV5-1; CDR3 DNA: TGCGCCAGCAGCTGGACAGGGGGTGGTTACGAGCAGTACTTC; CDR3 protein: CASSWTGGGYEQYF
D gene: TRBD1; J gene: TRBJ1-2; clone size: NA; V gene: TRBV5-1; CDR3 DNA: TGCGCCAGCAGCTTTTACGGACAGGATCTATATGGCTACACCTTC; CDR3 protein: CASSFYGQDLYGYTF
D gene: NA; J gene: TRBJ2-1; clone size: few; V gene: TRBV20-1; CDR3 DNA: TGCAGTGCTAGAGATGTGGCCAAGGATACCTACAATGAGCAGTTCTTC; CDR3 protein: CSARDVAKDTYNEQFF
D gene: NA; J gene: TRBJ1-1; clone size: NA; V gene: TRBV7-2; CDR3 DNA: TGTGCCAGCAGCATAGCCAGACATAACACTGAAGCTTTCTTT; CDR3 protein: CASSIARHNTEAFF
D gene: NA; J gene: TRBJ2-7; clone size: few; V gene: TRBV6-1; CDR3 DNA: TGTGCCAGCAGACCAGGGGGGGATCATTACGAGCAGTACTTC; CDR3 protein: CASRPGGDHYEQYF
D gene: NA; J gene: TRBJ2-5; clone size: few; V gene: TRBV11-3; CDR3 DNA: TGTGCCAGCAGCTTAGGCGGGACCCCGAGGGAGACCCAGTACTTC; CDR3 protein: CASSLGGTPRETQYF
D gene: TRBD1; J gene: TRBJ1-2; clone size: NA; V gene: TRBV12-3/TRBV12-4; CDR3 DNA: TGTGCCAGCAGTTTTAGGACAGGGGTAGTTAACTATGGCTACACCTTC; CDR3 protein: CASSFRTGVVNYGYTF
D gene: NA; J gene: TRBJ2-3; clone size: NA; V gene: TRBV6-1; CDR3 DNA: TGTGCCAGCAGTGAACACACAGATACGCAGTATTTT; CDR3 protein: CASSEHTDTQYF
D gene: TRBD1; J gene: TRBJ1-4; clone size: NA; V gene: TRBV7-2; CDR3 DNA: TGTGCCAGCGGTACAGGGGGCAGTGAAAAACTGTTTTTT; CDR3 protein: CASGTGGSEKLFF
D gene: TRBD1; J gene: TRBJ2-2; clone size: NA; V gene: TRBV11-3; CDR3 DNA: TGTGCCAGCAGCTTAGCCGCGACAGGGCCCACCGGGGAGCTGTTTTTT; CDR3 protein: CASSLAATGPTGELFF
D gene: NA; J gene: TRBJ2-5; clone size: few; V gene: TRBV28; CDR3 DNA: TGTGCCAGCAGTTTCTCCCAGTCGGCCCAGTACTTC; CDR3 protein: CASSFSQSAQYF
D gene: TRBD1; J gene: TRBJ1-2; clone size: once; V gene: TRBV3-1; CDR3 DNA: TGTGCCAGCAGCCAAGAAAAGGACAGGGTCCATGGCTACACCTTC; CDR3 protein: CASSQEKDRVHGYTF
D gene: NA; J gene: TRBJ2-1; clone size: NA; V gene: TRBV3-1; CDR3 DNA: TGTGCCAGCAGCCAATCAGGGGAGGGGATCGGGAATGAGCAGTTCTTC; CDR3 protein: CASSQSGEGIGNEQFF
D gene: TRBD1; J gene: TRBJ1-2; clone size: many; V gene: TRBV20-1; CDR3 DNA: TGCAGTGCTGGTTCGGGACAGGGATCGCACGGCTACACCTTC; CDR3 protein: CSAGSGQGSHGYTF